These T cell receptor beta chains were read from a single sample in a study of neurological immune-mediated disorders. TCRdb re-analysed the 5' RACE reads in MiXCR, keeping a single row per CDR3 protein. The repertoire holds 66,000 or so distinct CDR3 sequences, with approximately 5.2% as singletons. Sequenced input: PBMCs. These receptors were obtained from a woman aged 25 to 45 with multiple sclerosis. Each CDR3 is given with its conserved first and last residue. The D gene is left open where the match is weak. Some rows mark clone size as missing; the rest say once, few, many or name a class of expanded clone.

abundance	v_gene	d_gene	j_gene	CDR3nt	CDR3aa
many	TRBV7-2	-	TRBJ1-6	TGTGCCAGCAGCTTAGCGCACCAGGGGCGTTCACCCCTCCACTTT	CASSLAHQGRSPLHF
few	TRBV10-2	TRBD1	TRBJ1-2	TGCGCCAGCATCATTACAGGGGGCGCTGGCTACACCTTC	CASIITGGAGYTF
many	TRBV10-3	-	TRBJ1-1	TGTGCCATCAGGGACAGTTTGGGAACTGAAGCTTTCTTT	CAIRDSLGTEAFF
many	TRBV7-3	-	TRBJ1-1	TGTGCCAGCAGCAGGACAGTAAACACTGAAGCTTTCTTT	CASSRTVNTEAFF
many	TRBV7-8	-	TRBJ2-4	TGTGCCAGCAGCTTAGGTTGGCTAGCCAAAAACATTCAGTACTTC	CASSLGWLAKNIQYF
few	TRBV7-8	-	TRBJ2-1	TGTGCCAGCAGCTTACTAGGCTATGAGCAGTTCTTC	CASSLLGYEQFF
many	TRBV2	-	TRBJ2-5	TGTGCCAGCAGTGACGGCCAGCAGGACGAGACCCAGTACTTC	CASSDGQQDETQYF
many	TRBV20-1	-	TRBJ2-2	TGCAGTGCTAGCGGGGGGCCTCTTGCCGGGGAGCTGTTTTTT	CSASGGPLAGELFF
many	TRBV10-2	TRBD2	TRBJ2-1	TGCGCCAGCAGTGAACCGGGACTAGCCGTCGATGAGCAGTTCTTC	CASSEPGLAVDEQFF
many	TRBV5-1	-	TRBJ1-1	TGCGCCAGCAGCTCCGAGGGCCCCTTGAACACTGAAGCTTTCTTT	CASSSEGPLNTEAFF
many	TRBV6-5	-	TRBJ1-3	TGTGCCAGCAGTTACTCCCAGGGGTACGCTGGAAACACCATATATTTT	CASSYSQGYAGNTIYF
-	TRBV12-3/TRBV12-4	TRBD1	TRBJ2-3	TGTGCCAGCAGGGCGGGACAGGGGGGCTTCACAGATACGCAGTATTTT	CASRAGQGGFTDTQYF
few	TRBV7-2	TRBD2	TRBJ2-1	TGTGCCAGCAGCTTATGGTCTAGCGGGGGGCAGAATGAGCAGTTCTTC	CASSLWSSGGQNEQFF
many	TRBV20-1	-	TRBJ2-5	TGCAGTGGGCGGACGTCGGAAGAGACCCAGTACTTC	CSGRTSEETQYF
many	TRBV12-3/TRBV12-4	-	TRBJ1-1	TGTGCCAGCAGTTTTTCAGGGAGCCCTGAAGCTTTCTTT	CASSFSGSPEAFF
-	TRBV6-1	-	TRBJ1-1	TGTGCCAGCAGGTCAGTTTATGAAGCTTTCTTT	CASRSVYEAFF
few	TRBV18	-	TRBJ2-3	TGTGCCAGCTCATCCCTCACAGATACGCAGTATTTT	CASSSLTDTQYF
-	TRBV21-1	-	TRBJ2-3	TGTGCCAGCAGCCCCTCCAAAGATACGCAGTATTTT	CASSPSKDTQYF
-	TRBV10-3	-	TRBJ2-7	TGTGCCATCAGCGAGGGGGGCGGCGAGCAGTACTTC	CAISEGGGEQYF
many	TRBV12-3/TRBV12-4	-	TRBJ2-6	TGTGCCAGTACCGTAGCCTCTGGGGCCAACGTCCTGACTTTC	CASTVASGANVLTF
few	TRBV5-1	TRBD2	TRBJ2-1	TGCGCCAGCAGCTGGGGGACTAGCGGGGACCTCAACAATGAGCAGTTCTTC	CASSWGTSGDLNNEQFF
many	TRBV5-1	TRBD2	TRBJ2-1	TGCGCCAGCAGCCCAATAGCGGGGGACCCCAATGAGCAGTTCTTC	CASSPIAGDPNEQFF
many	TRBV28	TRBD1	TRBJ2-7	TGTGCCAGCGGGACAGGGAACTACGAGCAGTACTTC	CASGTGNYEQYF
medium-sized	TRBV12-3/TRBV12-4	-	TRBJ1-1	TGTGCCAGCAGTTTAGAACCCTCAGGGACCCCTGAAGCTTTCTTT	CASSLEPSGTPEAFF
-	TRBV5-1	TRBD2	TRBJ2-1	TGCGCCAGCAGCTCCCTGACGACTAGCGGTGGCTACAATGAGCAGTTCTTC	CASSSLTTSGGYNEQFF
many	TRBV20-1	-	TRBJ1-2	TGCAGTGCTAGCCCTGGACAGATCTATGGCTACACCTTC	CSASPGQIYGYTF
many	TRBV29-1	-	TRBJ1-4	TGCAGCGCCCAACAGAACCTTAATGAAAAACTGTTTTTT	CSAQQNLNEKLFF
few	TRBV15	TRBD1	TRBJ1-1	TGTGCCACCAGCAGAGCACAGGGGTCTGAAGCTTTCTTT	CATSRAQGSEAFF
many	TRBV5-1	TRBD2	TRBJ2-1	TGCGCCAGCAGCTTGGGGCCGGGGGGAGAGGTCAATGAGCAGTTCTTC	CASSLGPGGEVNEQFF
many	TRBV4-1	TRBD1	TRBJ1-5	TGCGCCAGCAGCCCGGGACAGTTCAATCAGCCCCAGCATTTT	CASSPGQFNQPQHF
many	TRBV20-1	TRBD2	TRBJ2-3	TGCAGTGCCAGCGGACTAGCGCCATATACGCAGTATTTT	CSASGLAPYTQYF
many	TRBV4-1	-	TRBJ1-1	TGCGCCAGCAGCAAAGATTTAAAGGGAAACACTGAAGCTTTCTTT	CASSKDLKGNTEAFF
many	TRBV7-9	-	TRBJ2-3	TGTGCCAGCAGCTTAGTTAGCACAGATACGCAGTATTTT	CASSLVSTDTQYF
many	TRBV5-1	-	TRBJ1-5	TGCGCCAGCAGCTTGGAGGGCGGAAGCAATCAGCCCCAGCATTTT	CASSLEGGSNQPQHF
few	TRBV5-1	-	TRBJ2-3	TGCGCCAGCAGCACCGGGGAGAGCACAGATACGCAGTATTTT	CASSTGESTDTQYF
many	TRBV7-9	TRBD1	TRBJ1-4	TGTGCCAGCAGCTCGGGACAGGGTAATGAAAAACTGTTTTTT	CASSSGQGNEKLFF